The 7 T cell receptor beta chains reported below all come from one sample, sequenced in a study of identical twins. TCRdb re-derived calls from the 5' RACE reads in MiXCR, one entry per CDR3 protein. Among about 240,000 distinct CDR3 sequences, 10% were seen once, and the ten largest hold more than 8%. What was sequenced was memory T cells sorted from blood. The receptors stem from a man aged 50 to 60 in good health.

This clonotype was detected a few times. The chain is built from TRBV12-3 or TRBV12-4 and TRBJ1-5; D may be TRBD1 (5 bases). V was clipped by 2 bases and J by 5 bases, with 10 bases between them. The CDR3 runs 14 residues. The CDR3: CASSLRGRDQPQHF. CDR3 nucleotides: TGTGCCAGCAGTTTAAGGGGTCGAGATCAGCCCCAGCATTTT.

The rearrangement uses TRBV11-3 and TRBJ1-1, with D maybe TRBD1 (6 bases). Trimming took off 3 bases at V and 5 bases at J, with 10 bases between the two ends. The CDR3 runs to 13 residues. Germline V gives CDR1 SGHNT, CDR2 YENEEA. The CDR3 loop is CASSFRGWTEAFF. For the CDR3, the DNA is TGTGCCAGCAGCTTCAGGGGCTGGACTGAAGCTTTCTTT.

The table lists this clonotype with a few counts. A read error may account for a junction end that differs from germline. The chain has TRBV6-1 and TRBJ2-3, with 8 bases that match TRBD1. The germline gives CDR1 MNHNS, CDR2 SASEGT. There are 13 residues in the CDR3. The CDR3 nucleotides are TGTGCCGGCAGGACAGGGAGCACAGATACGCAGTATTTT. Protein sequence: CAGRTGSTDTQYF.

This clonotype was recorded many times. V gene TRBV12-3 or TRBV12-4 combines with J gene TRBJ2-1; possible D gene TRBD1, 6 bases. The CDR3 covers 12 residues. Trimming stripped 6 bases from V and 5 bases from J, with 8 bases between. CDR3 in DNA: TGTGCCAGCAGAAGGACAGACAATGAGCAGTTCTTC. Its protein product is CASRRTDNEQFF.

CDR3 nucleotides: TGTGCCAGCAGTTACAGCGGGAGAAGGAACGAGCAGTACTTC. Translation gives CASSYSGRRNEQYF. The gene calls are TRBV6-5 and TRBJ2-7, with 8 bases aligning to TRBD2. Germline values: CDR1 MNHEY, CDR2 SVGAGI. The V gene end was trimmed by 2 bases and the J gene end by 5 bases; junction bases not matched to a gene: 5. The CDR3 extends over 14 amino acids.

A few counts support this clonotype. The chain recombines TRBV27 with TRBJ2-5; D may correspond to TRBD1 or TRBD2 (5 bases each). The CDR3 totals 14 residues. Germline loops: CDR1 MNHEY, CDR2 SMNVEV (reference sequence). Trimming stripped 8 bases from V and 1 base from J, with 14 bases between. CDR3 protein: CASWPRDGQETQYF. CDR3 DNA: TGTGCCAGCTGGCCCCGGGACGGCCAAGAGACCCAGTACTTC.

This clonotype was detected ten times or more. This chain uses TRBV11-1 with TRBJ1-6; D may be TRBD1 (5 bases). Germline CDR1 and CDR2: SGHAT and FQDESV (reference sequence). CDR3 length equals 18 residues. Deletions cut 1 base from V and 0 bases from J, with 13 bases between. CDR3 coding DNA: TGTGCCAGCAGCTTAGAGCAGGGCCCGGGCTCCTATAATTCACCCCTCCACTTT. Its translation is CASSLEQGPGSYNSPLHF.